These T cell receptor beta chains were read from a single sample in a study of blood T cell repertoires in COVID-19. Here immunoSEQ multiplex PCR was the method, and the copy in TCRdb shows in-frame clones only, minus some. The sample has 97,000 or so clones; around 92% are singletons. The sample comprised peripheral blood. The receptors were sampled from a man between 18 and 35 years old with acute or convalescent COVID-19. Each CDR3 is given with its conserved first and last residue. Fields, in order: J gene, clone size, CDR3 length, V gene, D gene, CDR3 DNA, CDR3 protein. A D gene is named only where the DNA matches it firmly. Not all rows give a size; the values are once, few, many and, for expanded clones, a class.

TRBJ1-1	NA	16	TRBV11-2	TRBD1	TGTGCCAGCAGCCTAAAAGGAGGGGGCCCGAACACTGAAGCTTTCTTT	CASSLKGGGPNTEAFF
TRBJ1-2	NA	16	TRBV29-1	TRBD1	TGCAGCGTTGGTGACAGGGAAGCTTTTGGGGACTATGGCTACACCTTC	CSVGDREAFGDYGYTF
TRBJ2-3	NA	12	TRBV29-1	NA	TGCAGCGCCCTCTCAGGGTCAGATACGCAGTATTTT	CSALSGSDTQYF
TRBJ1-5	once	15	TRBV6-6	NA	TGTGCCAGCAGTCCCGACAGTCTTAGCAATCAGCCCCAGCATTTT	CASSPDSLSNQPQHF
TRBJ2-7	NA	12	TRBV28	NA	TGTGCCAGCAGACCAGGACAACTCGAGCAGTACTTC	CASRPGQLEQYF
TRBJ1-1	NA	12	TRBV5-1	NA	TGCGCCAGCGGAACAGGGTCGGCTGAAGCTTTCTTT	CASGTGSAEAFF
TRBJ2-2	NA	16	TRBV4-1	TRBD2	TGCGCCAGCAGCCAATACTTAGGGAGGGACACCGGGGAGCTGTTTTTT	CASSQYLGRDTGELFF
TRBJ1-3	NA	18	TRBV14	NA	TGTGCCAGCAGCCAAGATAGTGCGTACAACAGCTCTGGAAACACCATATATTTT	CASSQDSAYNSSGNTIYF
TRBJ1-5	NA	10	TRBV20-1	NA	TGCAGTGCCGCTAAACAGCCCCAGCATTTT	CSAAKQPQHF
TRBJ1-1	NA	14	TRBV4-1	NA	TGCGCCAGCAGCCAAGAGGAGATGAACACTGAAGCTTTCTTT	CASSQEEMNTEAFF
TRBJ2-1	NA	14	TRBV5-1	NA	TGCGCCAGCAGCCCCGACACAACCTACAATGAGCAGTTCTTC	CASSPDTTYNEQFF
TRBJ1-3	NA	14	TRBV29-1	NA	TGCAGCGTTGACGGAGGGGTTGATGGAAACACCATATATTTT	CSVDGGVDGNTIYF
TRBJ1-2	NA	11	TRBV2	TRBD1	TGTGCCAGTCAGGGGGCAGATGGCTACACCTTC	CASQGADGYTF
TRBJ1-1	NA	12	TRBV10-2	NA	TGCGCCAGCAGTGAGACAGACACTGAAGCTTTCTTT	CASSETDTEAFF
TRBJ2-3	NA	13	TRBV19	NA	TGTGCCAGTAGTGCCGGGAGTACAGATACGCAGTATTTT	CASSAGSTDTQYF
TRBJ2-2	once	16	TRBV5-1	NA	TGCGCCAGCAGCTTGGACGAAGGCGGTATAGACGGGGAGCTGTTTTTT	CASSLDEGGIDGELFF
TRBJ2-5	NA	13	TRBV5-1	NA	TGCGCCAGCGGGACTCCCTTGGGTGAGACCCAGTACTTC	CASGTPLGETQYF
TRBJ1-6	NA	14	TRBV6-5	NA	TGTGCCAGCAGTTACGGGCAATCGTCCTCACCCCTCCACTTT	CASSYGQSSSPLHF
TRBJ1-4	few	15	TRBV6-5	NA	TGTGCCAGCAGTCACCTGACAGGATACAATGAAAAACTGTTTTTT	CASSHLTGYNEKLFF
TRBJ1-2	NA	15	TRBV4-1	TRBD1	TGCGCCAGCAGCCACGGACAGGGCAGGAATTATGGCTACACCTTC	CASSHGQGRNYGYTF
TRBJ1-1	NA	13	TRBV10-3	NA	TGTGCCACTACGCGGCAGGGAGGTACTGAAGCTTTCTTT	CATTRQGGTEAFF
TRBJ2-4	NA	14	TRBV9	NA	TGTGCCAGCAGCCCCAGGAGGGGCAAAAACATTCAGTACTTC	CASSPRRGKNIQYF
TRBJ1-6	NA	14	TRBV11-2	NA	TGTGCCAGCAGTTCACCGGCAGGGTTTTCACCCCTCCACTTT	CASSSPAGFSPLHF
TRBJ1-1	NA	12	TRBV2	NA	TGTGCCAGCAGTAAAGAAGGGGTCGAAGCTTTCTTT	CASSKEGVEAFF
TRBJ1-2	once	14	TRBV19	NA	TGTGCCAGTAGTGTCCAGACGCAGGGCTATGGCTACACCTTC	CASSVQTQGYGYTF
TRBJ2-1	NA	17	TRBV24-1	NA	TGTGCCACCAGTGACCACCCCGGTACGGGCTCCTACAATGAGCAGTTCTTC	CATSDHPGTGSYNEQFF
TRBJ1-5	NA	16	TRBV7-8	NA	TGTGCCAGCAGCTTAGGGTACACGGGGGTTCATCAGCCCCAGCATTTT	CASSLGYTGVHQPQHF
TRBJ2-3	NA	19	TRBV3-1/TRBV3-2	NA	TGTGCCAGCAGCCAAGAAGTCGGTTCAGGTTCAGGGGGGACAGATACGCAGTATTTT	CASSQEVGSGSGGTDTQYF